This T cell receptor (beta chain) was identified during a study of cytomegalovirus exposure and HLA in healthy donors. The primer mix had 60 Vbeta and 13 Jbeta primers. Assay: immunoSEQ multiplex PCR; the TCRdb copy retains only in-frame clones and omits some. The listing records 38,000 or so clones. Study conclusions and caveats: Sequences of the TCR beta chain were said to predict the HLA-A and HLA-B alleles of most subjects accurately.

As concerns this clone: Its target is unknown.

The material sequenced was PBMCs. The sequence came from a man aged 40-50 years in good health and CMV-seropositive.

CDR3 bases: TGCGCCAGCAGCTTCCGGACTAGCGATAACAATGAGCAGTTCTTC. Protein: CASSFRTSDNNEQFF. The chain has TRBV5-1 and TRBJ2-1; 9 bases line up with TRBD2. The CDR3 extends over 15 amino acids. Germline lookup yields CDR1 SGHRS and CDR2 YFSETQ. The ends lost 2 bases at V and 5 bases at J; junction bases unmatched: 5.